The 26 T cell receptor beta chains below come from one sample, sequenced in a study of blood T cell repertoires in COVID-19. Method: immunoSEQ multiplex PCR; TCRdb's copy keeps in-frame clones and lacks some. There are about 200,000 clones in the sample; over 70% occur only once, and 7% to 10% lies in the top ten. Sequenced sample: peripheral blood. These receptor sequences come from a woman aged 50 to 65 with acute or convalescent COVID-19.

CDR3 bases: TGTGCAAGTCGCTTAAGCCCAGGGGCCTACAATGAGCAGTTCTTC. Protein sequence: CASRLSPGAYNEQFF. The chain carries TRBV12-2 and TRBJ2-1; the table's D call, TRBD1, was not checked against the DNA. TRBV12-2 is a pseudogene locus. This CDR3 is built from 15 residues.

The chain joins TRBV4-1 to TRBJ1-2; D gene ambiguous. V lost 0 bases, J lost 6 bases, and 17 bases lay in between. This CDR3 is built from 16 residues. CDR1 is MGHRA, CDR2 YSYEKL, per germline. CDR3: CASSQDSSWRGDGYTF. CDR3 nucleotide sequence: TGCGCCAGCAGCCAAGATTCCAGTTGGAGAGGAGATGGCTACACCTTC.

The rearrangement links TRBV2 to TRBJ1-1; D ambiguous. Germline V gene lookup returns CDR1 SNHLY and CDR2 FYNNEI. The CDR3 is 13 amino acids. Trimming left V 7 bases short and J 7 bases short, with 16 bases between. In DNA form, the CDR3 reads TGTGCCAGCACGTTCCGGGAGGGCTATGAAGCTTTCTTT. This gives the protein CASTFREGYEAFF.

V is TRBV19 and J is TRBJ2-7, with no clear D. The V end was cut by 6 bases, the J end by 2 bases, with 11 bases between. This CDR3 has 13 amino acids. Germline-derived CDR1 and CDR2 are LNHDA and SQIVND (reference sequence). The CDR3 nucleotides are TGTGCCAGTAGACCCAGTGGCACCTACGAGCAGTACTTC. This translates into CASRPSGTYEQYF.

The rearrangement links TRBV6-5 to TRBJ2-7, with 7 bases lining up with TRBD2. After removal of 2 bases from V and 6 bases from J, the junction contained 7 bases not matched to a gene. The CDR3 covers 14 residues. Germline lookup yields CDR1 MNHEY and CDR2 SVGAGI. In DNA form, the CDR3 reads TGTGCCAGCAGTTACGGTGGGAGGGCCGGCGAGCAGTACTTC. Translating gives CASSYGGRAGEQYF.

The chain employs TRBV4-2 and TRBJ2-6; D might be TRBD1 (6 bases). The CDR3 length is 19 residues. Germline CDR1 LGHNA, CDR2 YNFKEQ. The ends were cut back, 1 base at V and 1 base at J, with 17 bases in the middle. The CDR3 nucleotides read TGTGCCAGCAGCCAAGCTACAGGGCTTATACGTTCTGGGGCCAACGTCCTGACTTTC. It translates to CASSQATGLIRSGANVLTF.

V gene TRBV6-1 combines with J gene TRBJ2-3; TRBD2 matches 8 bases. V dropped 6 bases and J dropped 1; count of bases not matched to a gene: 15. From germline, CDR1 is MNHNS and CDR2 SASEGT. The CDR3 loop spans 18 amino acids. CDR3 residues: CASSEHGRARARTDTQYF. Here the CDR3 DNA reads TGTGCCAGCAGCGAACACGGGAGGGCGAGGGCCCGCACAGATACGCAGTATTTT.

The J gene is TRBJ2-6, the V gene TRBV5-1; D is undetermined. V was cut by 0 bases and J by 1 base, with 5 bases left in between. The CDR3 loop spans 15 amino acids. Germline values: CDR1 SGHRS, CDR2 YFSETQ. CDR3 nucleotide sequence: TGCGCCAGCAGCTTGGCCCCTTCTGGGGCCAACGTCCTGACTTTC. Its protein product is CASSLAPSGANVLTF.

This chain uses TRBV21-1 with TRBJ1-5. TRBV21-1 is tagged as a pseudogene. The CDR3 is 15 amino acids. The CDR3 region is CASNHPVWSNQPQHF. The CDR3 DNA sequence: TGTGCCAGCAACCACCCGGTGTGGAGCAATCAGCCCCAGCATTTT.

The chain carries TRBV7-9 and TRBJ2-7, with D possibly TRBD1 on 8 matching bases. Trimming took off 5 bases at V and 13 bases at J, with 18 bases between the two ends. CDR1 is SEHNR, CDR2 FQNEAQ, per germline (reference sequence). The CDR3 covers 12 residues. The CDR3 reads CASSLGGGQAYF. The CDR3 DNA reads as TGTGCCAGCAGCCTGGGCGGGGGACAGGCCTACTTC.

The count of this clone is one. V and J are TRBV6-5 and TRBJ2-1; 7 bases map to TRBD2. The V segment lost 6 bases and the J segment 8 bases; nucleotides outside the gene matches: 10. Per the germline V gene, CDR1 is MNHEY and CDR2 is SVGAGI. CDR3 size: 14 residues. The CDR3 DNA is TGTGCCAGCAGCGCTTCTTTTACTAGCGATGAGCAGTTCTTC. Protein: CASSASFTSDEQFF.

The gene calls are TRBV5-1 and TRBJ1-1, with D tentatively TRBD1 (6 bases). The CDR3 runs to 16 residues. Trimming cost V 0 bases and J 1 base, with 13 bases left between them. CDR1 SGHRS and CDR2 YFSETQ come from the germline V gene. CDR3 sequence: CASSLAPQGTNTEAFF. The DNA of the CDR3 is TGCGCCAGCAGCTTGGCCCCGCAGGGGACGAACACTGAAGCTTTCTTT.

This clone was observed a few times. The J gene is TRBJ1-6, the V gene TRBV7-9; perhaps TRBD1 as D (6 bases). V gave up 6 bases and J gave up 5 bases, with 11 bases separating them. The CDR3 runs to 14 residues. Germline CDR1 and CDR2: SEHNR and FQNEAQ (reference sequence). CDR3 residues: CASSGGFDNSPLHF. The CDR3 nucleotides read TGTGCCAGCAGTGGGGGCTTCGATAATTCACCCCTCCACTTT.

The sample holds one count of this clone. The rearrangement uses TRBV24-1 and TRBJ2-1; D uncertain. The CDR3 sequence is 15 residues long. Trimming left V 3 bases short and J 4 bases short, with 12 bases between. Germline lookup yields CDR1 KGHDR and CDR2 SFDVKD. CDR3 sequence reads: CATSDRPTPYNEQFF. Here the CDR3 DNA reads TGTGCCACCAGTGATCGTCCAACACCTTACAATGAGCAGTTCTTC.

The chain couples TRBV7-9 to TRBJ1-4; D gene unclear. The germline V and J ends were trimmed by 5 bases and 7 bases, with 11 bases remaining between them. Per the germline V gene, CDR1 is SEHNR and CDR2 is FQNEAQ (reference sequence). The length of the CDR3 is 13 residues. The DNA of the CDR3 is TGTGCCAGCAGCCGCTTATTCGGTGAAAAACTGTTTTTT. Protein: CASSRLFGEKLFF.

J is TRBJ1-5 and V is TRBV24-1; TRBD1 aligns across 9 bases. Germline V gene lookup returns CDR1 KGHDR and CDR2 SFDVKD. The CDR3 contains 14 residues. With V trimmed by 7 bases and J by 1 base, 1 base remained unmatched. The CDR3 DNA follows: TGTGCCACCAGCGGACAGGGGAGCAATCAGCCCCAGCATTTT. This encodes CATSGQGSNQPQHF.

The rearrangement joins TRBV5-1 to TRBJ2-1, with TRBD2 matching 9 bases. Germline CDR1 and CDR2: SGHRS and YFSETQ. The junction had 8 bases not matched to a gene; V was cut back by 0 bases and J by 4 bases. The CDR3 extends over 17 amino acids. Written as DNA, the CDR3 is TGCGCCAGCAGCTTGGCCCCAGCGGGAGGACCTTACAATGAGCAGTTCTTC. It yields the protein CASSLAPAGGPYNEQFF.

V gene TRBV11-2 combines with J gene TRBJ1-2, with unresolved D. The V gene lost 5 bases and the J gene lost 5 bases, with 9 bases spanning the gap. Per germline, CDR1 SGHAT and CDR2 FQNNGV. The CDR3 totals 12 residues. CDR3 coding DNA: TGTGCCAGCAGCCCCGGGGTTTATGGCTACACCTTC. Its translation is CASSPGVYGYTF. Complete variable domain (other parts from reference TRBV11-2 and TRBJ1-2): EAGVAQSPRYKIIEKRQSVAFWCNPISGHATLYWYQQILGQGPKLLIQFQNNGVVDDSQLPKDRFSAERLKGVDSTLKIQPAKLEDSAVYLCASSPGVYGYTFGSGTRLTVV.

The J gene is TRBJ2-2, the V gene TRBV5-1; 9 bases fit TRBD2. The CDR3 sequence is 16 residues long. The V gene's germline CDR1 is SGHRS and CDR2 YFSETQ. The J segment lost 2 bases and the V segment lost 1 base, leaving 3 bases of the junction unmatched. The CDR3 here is CASSLSTSGNTGELFF. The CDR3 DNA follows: TGCGCCAGCAGCTTGTCGACTAGCGGTAACACCGGGGAGCTGTTTTTT.

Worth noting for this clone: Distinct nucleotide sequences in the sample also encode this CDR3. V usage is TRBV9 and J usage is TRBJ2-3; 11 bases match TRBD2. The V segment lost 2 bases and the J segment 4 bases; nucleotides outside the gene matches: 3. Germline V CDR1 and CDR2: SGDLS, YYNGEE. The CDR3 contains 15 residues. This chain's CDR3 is CASSVSGRGADTQYF. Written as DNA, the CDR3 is TGTGCCAGCAGCGTTAGCGGGAGGGGAGCAGATACGCAGTATTTT.

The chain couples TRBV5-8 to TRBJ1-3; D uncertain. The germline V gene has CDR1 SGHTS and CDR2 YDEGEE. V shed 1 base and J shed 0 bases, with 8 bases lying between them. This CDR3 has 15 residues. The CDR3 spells CASSLWGGSGNTIYF. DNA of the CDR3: TGTGCCAGCAGCTTGTGGGGAGGCTCTGGAAACACCATATATTTT.

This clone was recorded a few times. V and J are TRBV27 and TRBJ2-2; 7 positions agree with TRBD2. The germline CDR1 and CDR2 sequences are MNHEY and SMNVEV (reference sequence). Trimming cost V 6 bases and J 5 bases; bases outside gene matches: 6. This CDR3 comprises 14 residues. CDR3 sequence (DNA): TGTGCCAGCAGACTAAGCGGGAAAACCGGGGAGCTGTTTTTT. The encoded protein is CASRLSGKTGELFF.

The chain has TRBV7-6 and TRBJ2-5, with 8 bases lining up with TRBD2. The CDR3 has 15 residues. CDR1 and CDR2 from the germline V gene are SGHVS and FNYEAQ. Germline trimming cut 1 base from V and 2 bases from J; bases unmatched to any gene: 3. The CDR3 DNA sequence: TGTGCCAGCAGCTTAGAGCGGGAGCGGCAAGAGACCCAGTACTTC. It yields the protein CASSLERERQETQYF.

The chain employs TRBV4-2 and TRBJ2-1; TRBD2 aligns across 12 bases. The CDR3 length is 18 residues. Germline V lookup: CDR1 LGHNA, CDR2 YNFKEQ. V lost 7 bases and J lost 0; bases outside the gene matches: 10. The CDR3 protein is CASTQTSGRGSSYNEQFF. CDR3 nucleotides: TGTGCCAGCACCCAGACTAGCGGGAGAGGAAGCTCCTACAATGAGCAGTTCTTC.

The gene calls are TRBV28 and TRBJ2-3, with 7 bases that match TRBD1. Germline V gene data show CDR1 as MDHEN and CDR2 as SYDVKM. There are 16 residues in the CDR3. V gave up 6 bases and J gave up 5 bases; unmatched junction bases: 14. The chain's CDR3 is CASRRPITGEGDTQYF. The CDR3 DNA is TGTGCCAGCAGACGCCCGATTACAGGGGAAGGAGATACGCAGTATTTT.

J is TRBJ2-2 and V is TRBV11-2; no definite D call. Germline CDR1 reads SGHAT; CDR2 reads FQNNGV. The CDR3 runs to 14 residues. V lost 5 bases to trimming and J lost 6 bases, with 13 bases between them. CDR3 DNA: TGTGCCAGCAGCCCCTTTAGTAATTCCGGGGAGCTGTTTTTT. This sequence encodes CASSPFSNSGELFF.